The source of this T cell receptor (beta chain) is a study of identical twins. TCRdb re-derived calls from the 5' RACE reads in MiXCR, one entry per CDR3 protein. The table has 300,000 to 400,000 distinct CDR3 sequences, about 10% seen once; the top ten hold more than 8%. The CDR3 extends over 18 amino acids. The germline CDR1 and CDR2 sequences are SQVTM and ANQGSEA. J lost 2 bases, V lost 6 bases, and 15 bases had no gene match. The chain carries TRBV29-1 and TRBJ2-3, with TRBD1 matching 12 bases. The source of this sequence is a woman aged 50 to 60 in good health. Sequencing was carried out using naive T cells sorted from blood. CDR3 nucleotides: TGCAGCGTACCTCACCGGGACAGGGGGCTAGCGAACACAGATACGCAGTATTTT. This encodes CSVPHRDRGLANTDTQYF.